The TCR beta chain under discussion was sequenced for a study of blood T cell repertoires in COVID-19. The overall study: Acute and convalescent COVID-19 specimens originated in the United States, Italy and Spain. In each case, the material was cDNA or gDNA derived from T cells, B-cell-depleted T cells, or PBMCs.

CDR3 length: 15 residues. CDR1 LGHDT and CDR2 YNNKEL come from the germline V gene (reference sequence). V dropped 2 bases and J dropped 5; count of bases not matched to a gene: 6. This clone was found once. Per the authors' pipeline: Reference gene primers were amplified, and this amplification served to estimate nucleated cell counts. Assay: immunoSEQ multiplex PCR; the TCRdb copy retains only in-frame clones and omits some. V, J and clone size are those of that table, while D and trimming were read from the DNA. The sample contains about 100,000 clones, approximately 80% of which appear only once. The chain joins TRBV3-1 (or the pseudogene TRBV3-2) to TRBJ2-3; 8 positions agree with TRBD2. The clonotype was recovered from a man aged 50 to 59 with active or convalescent COVID-19. What was sequenced was peripheral blood. CDR3 loop: CASSQSLRGGDTQYF. The CDR3 nucleotides are TGTGCCAGCAGCCAATCCTTACGGGGGGGAGATACGCAGTATTTT.